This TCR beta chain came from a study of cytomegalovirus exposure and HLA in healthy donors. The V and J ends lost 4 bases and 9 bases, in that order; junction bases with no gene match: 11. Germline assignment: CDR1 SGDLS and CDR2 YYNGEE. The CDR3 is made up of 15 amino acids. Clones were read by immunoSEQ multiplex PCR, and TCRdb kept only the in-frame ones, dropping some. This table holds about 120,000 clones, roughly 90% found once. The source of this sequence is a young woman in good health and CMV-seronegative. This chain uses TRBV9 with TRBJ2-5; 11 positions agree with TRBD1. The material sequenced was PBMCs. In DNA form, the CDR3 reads TGTGCCAGCAGCCCCCGGACAGGGGGCGACCGTCCCCAGTACTTC. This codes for CASSPRTGGDRPQYF.